This TCR beta chain was recovered during a study of OX40 agonist ivuxolimab in advanced cancers. Study-level information: The mean age was roughly 60 years, ranging from about 23 to 85, with approximately 85% of participants male.

A remark on this clone: Antigen specificity is unknown.

Generated by immunoSEQ multiplex PCR, the TCRdb table keeps only in-frame clones and is missing some. This sample has fewer than 75,000 clones; roughly nine tenths occur once, and the top ten carry 0.67%. Study-level findings and limits: On average, CD8+ T cells had more expanded clones than CD4+. CD4+ and CD8+ blood T cells expanded clonally by week 6 at 0.1 to 3.0 mg/kg.

Trimming pared 5 bases from V and 1 base from J, leaving 11 bases between. From germline, CDR1 is MNHEY and CDR2 SVGAGI. This CDR3 is 15 amino acids long. Specimen: CD4+ or CD8+ T cells sorted from blood, collected in a trial of the OX40 agonist ivuxolimab. The source is an adult with an advanced solid tumor such as melanoma, head and neck, liver or kidney cancer. The V and J genes are TRBV6-5 and TRBJ2-2, with D possibly being TRBD2 (5 bases). Written as DNA, the CDR3 is TGTGCCAGCAGTCGAGGGCTCAAGAACACCGGGGAGCTGTTTTTT. It translates to CASSRGLKNTGELFF.